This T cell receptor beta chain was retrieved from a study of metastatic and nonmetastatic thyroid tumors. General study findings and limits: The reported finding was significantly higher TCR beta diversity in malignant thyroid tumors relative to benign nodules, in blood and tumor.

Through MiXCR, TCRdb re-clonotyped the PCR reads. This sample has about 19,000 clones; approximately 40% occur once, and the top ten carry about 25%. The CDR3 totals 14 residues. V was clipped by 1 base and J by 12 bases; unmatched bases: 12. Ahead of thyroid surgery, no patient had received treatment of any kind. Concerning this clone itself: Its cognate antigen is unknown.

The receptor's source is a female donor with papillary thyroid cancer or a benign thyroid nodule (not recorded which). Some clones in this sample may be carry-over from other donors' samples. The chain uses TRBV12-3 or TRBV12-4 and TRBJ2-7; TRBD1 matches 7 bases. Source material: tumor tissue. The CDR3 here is CASSLGTGTGVGYF. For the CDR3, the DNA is TGTGCCAGCAGTTTAGGGACAGGCACAGGTGTGGGGTACTTC.